The 9 T cell receptor beta chains below were found in one sample sequenced in a study of blood T cell repertoires in COVID-19. The method was immunoSEQ multiplex PCR; TCRdb's version includes in-frame clones alone and lacks a portion of them. This sample has 160,000 or so clones, with about 86% found just once. Specimen: peripheral blood. All receptors come from a woman older than 75 with acute or convalescent COVID-19.

A single count supports this clone. The chain carries TRBV28 and TRBJ2-7, with D possibly being TRBD1 (6 bases). CDR1 MDHEN and CDR2 SYDVKM come from the germline V gene. This CDR3 has 11 residues. The V end was cut by 5 bases, the J end by 11 bases, with 13 bases between. CDR3 bases: TGTGCCAGCAGTCCCCCCAGGGGAGAGTACTTC. The encoded protein is CASSPPRGEYF.

The V call is TRBV5-1, the J call TRBJ2-5; 13 bases agree with TRBD2. The CDR3 totals 15 residues. CDR1 SGHRS and CDR2 YFSETQ come from the germline V gene. The V gene end was trimmed by 4 bases and the J gene end by 4 bases; junction bases not matched to a gene: 4. The CDR3 DNA reads TGCGCCAGCAGCCCCGGGACTAGCGGGATAGAGACCCAGTACTTC. Its protein is CASSPGTSGIETQYF.

This chain joins TRBV11-2 and TRBJ2-1; TRBD2 matches at 7 bases. Germline V CDR1 and CDR2: SGHAT, FQNNGV. V lost 3 bases and J lost 2; bases outside the gene matches: 13. The CDR3 length is 18 residues. CDR3 protein: CASSFLAIPSGTYNEQFF. CDR3 DNA: TGTGCCAGCAGCTTTTTGGCCATCCCTAGCGGTACCTACAATGAGCAGTTCTTC.

This chain connects TRBV19 to TRBJ2-3, with no clear D. CDR3 size: 16 residues. Trimming cost V 5 bases and J 2 bases, with 17 bases left between them. CDR1 and CDR2 (germline): LNHDA, SQIVND (reference sequence). The CDR3 DNA sequence: TGTGCCAGTAGTTCCGAACTATTTTCAGACACAGATACGCAGTATTTT. This codes for CASSSELFSDTDTQYF.

V is TRBV7-8 and J is TRBJ1-4, with 7 bases aligning to TRBD1. J gave up 5 bases and V 5 bases, and 8 bases lay outside the gene matches. CDR3 length: 15 amino acids. Germline CDR1 SGHVS, CDR2 FQNEAQ. CDR3 loop: CASSREGAPNEKLFF. CDR3 in DNA: TGTGCCAGCAGCCGAGAGGGGGCACCGAATGAAAAACTGTTTTTT. The full variable domain, completed using reference TRBV7-8 and TRBJ1-4, is GAGVSQSPRYKVAKRGQDVALRCDPISGHVSLFWYQQALGQGPEFLTYFQNEAQLDKSGLPSDRFFAERPEGSVSTLKIQRTQQEDSAVYLCASSREGAPNEKLFFGSGTQLSVL.

V gene TRBV27 combines with J gene TRBJ2-7, with TRBD2 identical over 7 bases. V shed 9 bases, J shed 4 bases, and the junction held 21 bases outside the gene matches. Germline V lookup: CDR1 MNHEY, CDR2 SMNVEV (reference sequence). This CDR3 has 17 residues. The CDR3, as DNA: TGTGCCAGTAGTGGGAAAGTGGGGCGGGAGACTCTTTACGAGCAGTACTTC. This encodes CASSGKVGRETLYEQYF.

V and J are TRBV10-3 and TRBJ1-1, with 7 bases lining up with TRBD1. V gave up 3 bases and J gave up 5 bases; unmatched junction bases: 3. Germline CDR1 reads ENHRY; CDR2 reads SYGVKD. CDR3 length: 13 residues. CDR3 nucleotide sequence: TGTGCCATCAGTGACGGCAGGGGGACTGAAGCTTTCTTT. Protein sequence: CAISDGRGTEAFF.

The V gene is TRBV10-1, the J gene TRBJ2-1; 11 nucleotides match TRBD2. The germline gives CDR1 WNHNN, CDR2 SYGVQD (reference sequence). V was clipped by 3 bases and J by 9 bases; unmatched bases: 13. The CDR3 loop spans 17 amino acids. The CDR3 coding sequence is TGCGCCAGCAGTGATCCGGGACTAGCGGCCTCAGGGGGTGAGCAGTTCTTC. This codes for CASSDPGLAASGGEQFF.

This clone was detected a few times. The rearrangement uses TRBV4-2 and TRBJ1-1, with TRBD1 matching 8 bases. Germline CDR1 LGHNA, CDR2 YNFKEQ. This CDR3 contains 16 residues. Losses at the gene ends were 4 bases for V and 4 bases for J; bases not matched to a gene: 11. The CDR3 DNA is TGTGCCAGCAGCCTCCGAGGACAGGGAGAATTCACTGAAGCTTTCTTT. Its translation: CASSLRGQGEFTEAFF.